The rows below give T cell receptor beta chains drawn from one sample of a study of vaccination effects on CD4 cells after COVID-19. No antigen has been assigned to these receptors. TCRdb's table, derived via immunoSEQ multiplex PCR, lists solely in-frame clones and lacks some. The sample yields more than 15,000 clones, 55% to 75% seen once. This specimen consisted of CD4+ T cells from PBMCs cultured with SARS-CoV-2 spike peptides, obtained after COVID-19 vaccination. These receptors all come from a human donor who received a COVID-19 vaccine. Each CDR3 is given with its conserved first and last residue. Each record gives: D gene, clone size, V gene, J gene, CDR3 DNA, CDR3 protein. A D gene is named only where the DNA matches it firmly. Clone size is given for some rows only: seen once, a few or many times, or a class if the clone is expanded.

d_gene: .; abundance: hyperexpanded; v_gene: TRBV4-1; j_gene: TRBJ1-4; CDR3nt: TGCGCCAGCAGCGAGGGGAATGGTGAAAAACTGTTTTTT; CDR3aa: CASSEGNGEKLFF
d_gene: .; abundance: .; v_gene: TRBV27; j_gene: TRBJ2-7; CDR3nt: TGTGCCAGCAGACTGACAGGGGGGCGCGGGGGGTCCTACGAGCAGTACTTC; CDR3aa: CASRLTGGRGGSYEQYF
d_gene: .; abundance: .; v_gene: TRBV5-1; j_gene: TRBJ2-3; CDR3nt: TGCGCCAGCAAAAGGGGTCTTATGGTAGATACGCAGTATTTT; CDR3aa: CASKRGLMVDTQYF
d_gene: .; abundance: .; v_gene: TRBV5-4; j_gene: TRBJ2-7; CDR3nt: TGTGCCAGCAGCCGGGGACCCGCGGACGAGCAGTACTTC; CDR3aa: CASSRGPADEQYF
d_gene: .; abundance: .; v_gene: TRBV6-1; j_gene: TRBJ2-5; CDR3nt: TGTGCCAGCAGTGAACACCAGCAAGAGACCCAGTACTTC; CDR3aa: CASSEHQQETQYF
d_gene: TRBD2; abundance: .; v_gene: TRBV5-1; j_gene: TRBJ2-5; CDR3nt: TGCGCCAGCAGCTGGGGGACACTAGCGGGGGCCGGGGCCCAGTACTTC; CDR3aa: CASSWGTLAGAGAQYF
d_gene: .; abundance: .; v_gene: TRBV18; j_gene: TRBJ2-2; CDR3nt: TGTGCCAGCTCGGATGTGGCGGGCACCGGGGAGCTGTTTTTT; CDR3aa: CASSDVAGTGELFF
d_gene: .; abundance: .; v_gene: TRBV18; j_gene: TRBJ2-5; CDR3nt: TGTGCCAGCTCACAAGGGGTGCGGGAGACCCAGTACTTC; CDR3aa: CASSQGVRETQYF
d_gene: .; abundance: .; v_gene: TRBV12-3/TRBV12-4; j_gene: TRBJ2-4; CDR3nt: TGTGCCAGCAGTTCGGGACGAGCGAACATTCAGTACTTC; CDR3aa: CASSSGRANIQYF
d_gene: .; abundance: .; v_gene: TRBV28; j_gene: TRBJ1-2; CDR3nt: TGTGCCAGCAGCCTTACCGGGACGGTTCATGGCTACACCTTC; CDR3aa: CASSLTGTVHGYTF
d_gene: .; abundance: .; v_gene: TRBV28; j_gene: TRBJ2-3; CDR3nt: TGTGCCAGCAGTTTATGGGCCCAGGGTACAGATACGCAGTATTTT; CDR3aa: CASSLWAQGTDTQYF
d_gene: TRBD2; abundance: .; v_gene: TRBV7-2; j_gene: TRBJ2-1; CDR3nt: TGTGCCAGCAGCTTAGACCTAGCGGCTTACAATGAGCAGTTCTTC; CDR3aa: CASSLDLAAYNEQFF
d_gene: TRBD2; abundance: .; v_gene: TRBV6-2/TRBV6-3; j_gene: TRBJ2-1; CDR3nt: TGTGCCAGCAGTTACCAACTAGCGGGGGTTAAGGATGAGCAGTTCTTC; CDR3aa: CASSYQLAGVKDEQFF
d_gene: TRBD1; abundance: medium-sized; v_gene: TRBV3-1/TRBV3-2; j_gene: TRBJ2-2; CDR3nt: TGTGCCAGCAGTCCACAGGGGGCGGGGACCGGGGAGCTGTTTTTT; CDR3aa: CASSPQGAGTGELFF
d_gene: .; abundance: .; v_gene: TRBV30; j_gene: TRBJ1-3; CDR3nt: TGTGCCTGGAGTGTAGACAGGAGCTCTGGAAACACCATATATTTT; CDR3aa: CAWSVDRSSGNTIYF
d_gene: .; abundance: .; v_gene: TRBV4-2; j_gene: TRBJ2-5; CDR3nt: TGTGCCAGCAGCCAAGAATCCGAAGGTTCCCAGTACTTC; CDR3aa: CASSQESEGSQYF
d_gene: .; abundance: .; v_gene: TRBV4-3; j_gene: TRBJ1-2; CDR3nt: TGCGCCAGCAGCCAAGTGGCGGGATTCCACTATGGCTACACCTTC; CDR3aa: CASSQVAGFHYGYTF
d_gene: TRBD2; abundance: .; v_gene: TRBV25-1; j_gene: TRBJ2-5; CDR3nt: TGTGCCAGCAGTGACCCCGCCGGACTAGCGGTCGAGACCCAGTACTTC; CDR3aa: CASSDPAGLAVETQYF
d_gene: TRBD2; abundance: few; v_gene: TRBV5-4; j_gene: TRBJ2-3; CDR3nt: TGTGCCAGCAGCTTGGAGATTAGCGGGAGACGGCGCACAGATACGCAGTATTTT; CDR3aa: CASSLEISGRRRTDTQYF
d_gene: .; abundance: many; v_gene: TRBV4-1; j_gene: TRBJ2-2; CDR3nt: TGCGCCAGCAGCCAACGCTGGCCCACGAACACCGGGGAGCTGTTTTTT; CDR3aa: CASSQRWPTNTGELFF
d_gene: .; abundance: .; v_gene: TRBV7-3; j_gene: TRBJ2-5; CDR3nt: TGTGCCAGCAGCTTTGGCCACACGGAGACCCAGTACTTC; CDR3aa: CASSFGHTETQYF
d_gene: TRBD1; abundance: medium-sized; v_gene: TRBV7-2; j_gene: TRBJ1-4; CDR3nt: TGTGCCAGCACTAGGACAGGGCAGGGGGAAAAACTGTTTTTT; CDR3aa: CASTRTGQGEKLFF
d_gene: TRBD1; abundance: .; v_gene: TRBV6-6; j_gene: TRBJ1-5; CDR3nt: TGTGCCAGCAGTTACTCGGACAGGGTGGGGCAGCCCCAGCATTTT; CDR3aa: CASSYSDRVGQPQHF
d_gene: .; abundance: .; v_gene: TRBV14; j_gene: TRBJ1-1; CDR3nt: TGTGCCAGCAGCAAGACTGTGAACACTGAAGCTTTCTTT; CDR3aa: CASSKTVNTEAFF
d_gene: .; abundance: .; v_gene: TRBV27; j_gene: TRBJ1-1; CDR3nt: TGTGCCAGCAGTTTAACTCACACGAACACTGAAGCTTTCTTT; CDR3aa: CASSLTHTNTEAFF
d_gene: .; abundance: once; v_gene: TRBV30; j_gene: TRBJ1-6; CDR3nt: TGTGCCTGGAGTGGAGACAGCTCCTATAATTCACCCCTCCACTTT; CDR3aa: CAWSGDSSYNSPLHF
d_gene: .; abundance: .; v_gene: TRBV2; j_gene: TRBJ2-7; CDR3nt: TGTGCCAGCAGTGAGTTTCGGGGCTACGAGCAGTACTTC; CDR3aa: CASSEFRGYEQYF
d_gene: TRBD1; abundance: .; v_gene: TRBV12-5; j_gene: TRBJ2-7; CDR3nt: TGTGCTAGTGGTTCGGTCCTAGACAGGGCCTCCTACGAGCAGTACTTC; CDR3aa: CASGSVLDRASYEQYF
d_gene: .; abundance: .; v_gene: TRBV2; j_gene: TRBJ2-1; CDR3nt: TGTGCCAGCAAGAAGCCGGGACGCAATGAGCAGTTCTTC; CDR3aa: CASKKPGRNEQFF
d_gene: .; abundance: .; v_gene: TRBV3-1/TRBV3-2; j_gene: TRBJ2-7; CDR3nt: TGTGCCAGCAGCCAAGAGGGAGTAGGCGAGGTCTCCTACGAGCAGTACTTC; CDR3aa: CASSQEGVGEVSYEQYF
d_gene: .; abundance: .; v_gene: TRBV27; j_gene: TRBJ2-3; CDR3nt: TGTGCCAGCAGTTCCGGGGCCCTCCTAACCGATACGCAGTATTTT; CDR3aa: CASSSGALLTDTQYF
d_gene: TRBD2; abundance: .; v_gene: TRBV18; j_gene: TRBJ2-1; CDR3nt: TGTGCCAGCTCACCACCGACTAGCGGGGGGGGCAATGAGCAGTTCTTC; CDR3aa: CASSPPTSGGGNEQFF
d_gene: .; abundance: few; v_gene: TRBV7-8; j_gene: TRBJ2-7; CDR3nt: TGTGCCAGCAGCTACAGGGAGAGCTCCTACGAGCAGTACTTC; CDR3aa: CASSYRESSYEQYF
d_gene: TRBD2; abundance: .; v_gene: TRBV6-5; j_gene: TRBJ2-1; CDR3nt: TGTGCCAGCAGGCTATTCGCGGGGGGGCGGGATGAGCAGTTCTTC; CDR3aa: CASRLFAGGRDEQFF
d_gene: .; abundance: few; v_gene: TRBV18; j_gene: TRBJ1-1; CDR3nt: TGTGCCAGCTCACCTATACAGGGAAACACTGAAGCTTTCTTT; CDR3aa: CASSPIQGNTEAFF
d_gene: .; abundance: .; v_gene: TRBV20-1; j_gene: TRBJ2-5; CDR3nt: TGCAGTGCAGGGACGGAGCGGACCCAGTACTTC; CDR3aa: CSAGTERTQYF
d_gene: .; abundance: .; v_gene: TRBV7-8; j_gene: TRBJ1-3; CDR3nt: TGTGCCAGCAGCTTAGCGACTGGTGCGGGAGGAAACACCATATATTTT; CDR3aa: CASSLATGAGGNTIYF
d_gene: .; abundance: .; v_gene: TRBV3-1/TRBV3-2; j_gene: TRBJ2-1; CDR3nt: TGTGCCAGCAGCCAGCGGGAAAGCAATGAGCAGTTCTTC; CDR3aa: CASSQRESNEQFF
d_gene: .; abundance: .; v_gene: TRBV9; j_gene: TRBJ2-5; CDR3nt: TGTGCCAGCAGCTTAGGGGTTCAAGAGACCCAGTACTTC; CDR3aa: CASSLGVQETQYF
d_gene: .; abundance: .; v_gene: TRBV6-5; j_gene: TRBJ2-7; CDR3nt: TGTGCCAGCAGTTACTCGATGGTTGGTATATCCTACGAGCAGTACTTC; CDR3aa: CASSYSMVGISYEQYF
d_gene: .; abundance: medium-sized; v_gene: TRBV11-1; j_gene: TRBJ2-3; CDR3nt: TGTGCCAGCAGCTTAGATGCTAGCACAGATACGCAGTATTTT; CDR3aa: CASSLDASTDTQYF
d_gene: .; abundance: .; v_gene: TRBV30; j_gene: TRBJ1-2; CDR3nt: TGTGCCTGGAGCCTAGGGGTCAGGGGCCGCCCCTATGGCTACACCTTC; CDR3aa: CAWSLGVRGRPYGYTF
d_gene: .; abundance: .; v_gene: TRBV5-4; j_gene: TRBJ2-7; CDR3nt: TGTGCCAGCAGCTTGGGCTACGAGCAGTACTTC; CDR3aa: CASSLGYEQYF
d_gene: .; abundance: few; v_gene: TRBV2; j_gene: TRBJ1-1; CDR3nt: TGTGCCAGCAGCCTTAACTCGCAGGGAGTCAGTGAAGCTTTCTTT; CDR3aa: CASSLNSQGVSEAFF
d_gene: .; abundance: .; v_gene: TRBV6-5; j_gene: TRBJ1-5; CDR3nt: TGTGCCAGCAGTTACTCGGGTAGGGGAGGCCAGCCCCAGCATTTT; CDR3aa: CASSYSGRGGQPQHF
d_gene: .; abundance: few; v_gene: TRBV10-3; j_gene: TRBJ1-6; CDR3nt: TGTGCCATCAGTGAAGGAGACATTGGGGGCAATTCACCCCTCCACTTT; CDR3aa: CAISEGDIGGNSPLHF